This passage covers 22 T cell receptor beta chains from one sample sequenced in a study of shared clonotypes between healthy human individuals. TCRdb keeps only in-frame clones here, not all; method: immunoSEQ multiplex PCR. Altogether around 2.1 million clones are present, 85% to 95% being singletons, with the ten largest covering about 1.8%. Naive CD8 populations comprised CD45RO-negative cells positively selected for CCR7, excluding terminally differentiated effector memory CD45RA+ cells. The specimen was naive CD8+ T cells from PBMCs. These receptors all stem from a man between 18 and 35 years old in good health. Some clones in this sample may be carry-over from other donors' samples.

This chain connects TRBV6-5 to TRBJ2-2, with D possibly TRBD1 on 5 matching bases. The CDR3 totals 10 residues. Germline CDR1 MNHEY, CDR2 SVGAGI. V lost 10 bases and J 5 bases, leaving 5 bases between the germline ends. CDR3 bases: TGTGCCACAGGGACCGGGGAGCTGTTTTTT. Translation: CATGTGELFF.

This clone was seen a single time. This rearrangement joins TRBV11-3 to TRBJ2-3; D may be TRBD2 (5 bases). CDR3 length: 15 residues. Germline V lookup: CDR1 SGHNT, CDR2 YENEEA. V lost 4 bases and J 4 bases, leaving 15 bases between the germline ends. The CDR3 region has the DNA TGTGCCAGCAGCTCCACACCTAGCCCCGCAGATACGCAGTATTTT. Its translation is CASSSTPSPADTQYF.

V gene TRBV29-1 combines with J gene TRBJ1-2; D is unresolved. V was clipped by 0 bases and J by 8 bases, with 16 bases between them. CDR1 SQVTM and CDR2 ANQGSEA come from the germline V gene. This CDR3 has 14 residues. CDR3 sequence reads: CSVEDEVKSGGYTF. Here the CDR3 DNA reads TGCAGCGTTGAAGACGAGGTAAAGTCGGGCGGCTACACCTTC.

This chain connects TRBV27 to TRBJ1-1, with D uncertain. This CDR3 region has 12 residues. V was shortened by 6 bases and J by 8 bases, with 13 bases between the two germline ends. Germline V lookup: CDR1 MNHEY, CDR2 SMNVEV (reference sequence). DNA of the CDR3: TGTGCCAGCAGGGGGTGGGCAGGCGAAGCTTTCTTT. As protein: CASRGWAGEAFF.

The rearrangement joins TRBV2 to TRBJ1-3, with a tentative D call TRBD1 (6 bases). CDR3 length equals 16 residues. Germline CDR1 and CDR2: SNHLY and FYNNEI. V gave up 2 bases and J gave up 0 bases, with 11 bases separating them. Here the CDR3 reads CASSERDTLSGNTIYF. The CDR3 DNA is TGTGCCAGCAGTGAAAGGGACACTCTCTCTGGAAACACCATATATTTT.

The chain employs TRBV4-3 and TRBJ2-2; 8 nucleotides agree with TRBD2. The CDR3 extends over 17 amino acids. Trimming at V came to 1 base and at J to 7 bases, leaving 11 bases not matched to a gene. From germline, CDR1 is LGHNA and CDR2 YSLEER. The CDR3 coding sequence is TGCGCCAGCAGCCAAGTCGCGGTAGCGGGGCCCGTCGGGGAGCTGTTTTTT. Translated, it gives CASSQVAVAGPVGELFF.

The genes are TRBV20-1 and TRBJ2-7; D is unresolved. The CDR3 is 11 amino acids. Trimming took 6 bases from V and 0 from J, leaving 6 bases between them. Germline values: CDR1 DFQATT, CDR2 SNEGSKA (reference sequence). For the CDR3, the DNA is TGCAGTGCGCTGTACTCCTACGAGCAGTACTTC. It encodes CSALYSYEQYF.

This rearrangement joins TRBV19 to TRBJ2-2, with D perhaps matching TRBD2 (5 bases). The CDR3 sequence is 18 residues long. Germline V gene sequence: CDR1 LNHDA, CDR2 SQIVND (reference sequence). V was clipped by 3 bases and J by 1 base, with 18 bases between them. In nucleotides, the CDR3 is TGTGCCAGTAGTATCGGGGAGCTAATACACAAGAACACCGGGGAGCTGTTTTTT. This codes for CASSIGELIHKNTGELFF. Together with reference TRBV19 and TRBJ2-2, the CDR3 gives the full variable domain: DGGITQSPKYLFRKEGQNVTLSCEQNLNHDAMYWYRQDPGQGLRLIYYSQIVNDFQKGDIAEGYSVSREKKESFPLTVTSAQKNPTAFYLCASSIGELIHKNTGELFFGEGSRLTVL.

The chain is built from TRBV19 and TRBJ1-2; D gene uncertain. This CDR3 spans 16 amino acids. V was trimmed by 9 bases and J by 4 bases, leaving 24 bases between them. Germline V gives CDR1 LNHDA, CDR2 SQIVND (reference sequence). The CDR3 loop is CASLSNREGLGYGYTF. The CDR3, as DNA: TGTGCCAGCCTTTCTAATCGTGAGGGTTTGGGCTATGGCTACACCTTC.

The chain links TRBV11-1 to TRBJ1-5, with D perhaps TRBD1 (6 bases). CDR1 is SGHAT and CDR2 is FQDESV in the germline V gene (reference sequence). The V end was cut by 1 base, the J end by 0 bases, with 16 bases between. This CDR3 is 18 amino acids long. CDR3 amino acids: CASSLVGQGIYSNQPQHF. The CDR3 DNA is TGTGCCAGCAGCTTAGTGGGCCAGGGGATTTATAGCAATCAGCCCCAGCATTTT. The entire variable domain, with the rest obtained from reference TRBV11-1 and TRBJ1-5, is as follows: EAEVAQSPRYKITEKSQAVAFWCDPISGHATLYWYRQILGQGPELLVQFQDESVVDDSQLPKDRFSAERLKGVDSTLKIQPAELGDSAMYLCASSLVGQGIYSNQPQHFGDGTRLSIL.

This chain links TRBV6-4 with TRBJ1-3; TRBD1 might be the D (6 bases). Germline CDR1 reads MRHNA; CDR2 reads SNTAGT. This CDR3 contains 16 residues. V lost 2 bases and J lost 2, with 13 bases in between. As DNA, the CDR3 is TGTGCCAGCAGTGACCCGACTCGGACAGCTGGAAACACCATATATTTT. Translating gives CASSDPTRTAGNTIYF.

The rearrangement links TRBV7-8 to TRBJ2-2, with 9 bases aligning to TRBD1. In germline, CDR1 is SGHVS, CDR2 FQNEAQ. V dropped 2 bases and J dropped 7; count of bases not matched to a gene: 11. There are 17 residues in the CDR3. CDR3 coding DNA: TGTGCCAGCAGCTTAACCTCCCACACAGGGGGCTTCGGGGAGCTGTTTTTT. Amino acid sequence: CASSLTSHTGGFGELFF.

V and J are TRBV11-2 and TRBJ2-7; 10 bases match TRBD1. This CDR3 has 15 residues. Germline assignment: CDR1 SGHAT and CDR2 FQNNGV. V trimming: 4 bases; J trimming: 3 bases; junction bases outside the gene matches: 6. The CDR3 nucleotides read TGTGCCAGCAGCTCGGGGACAGGGGTAGGCTACGAGCAGTACTTC. Encoded protein: CASSSGTGVGYEQYF.

The J gene is TRBJ2-7, the V gene TRBV14, with unresolved D. V gave up 0 bases and J gave up 6 bases, with 12 bases separating them. Germline CDR1 reads SGHDN; CDR2 reads FVKESK. This CDR3 is 14 amino acids long. For the CDR3, the DNA is TGTGCCAGCAGCCAAGACTCCAGTTCCGGCGAGCAGTACTTC. This encodes CASSQDSSSGEQYF.

The chain combines TRBV29-1 with TRBJ2-7; TRBD1 agrees at 8 bases. V was pared by 7 bases and J by 3 bases, with 8 bases of the junction left unmatched. This CDR3 comprises 13 residues. Germline loops: CDR1 SQVTM, CDR2 ANQGSEA. DNA of the CDR3: TGCAGCGCTACGACAGGGGCGAACTACGAGCAGTACTTC. Its protein product is CSATTGANYEQYF.

The rearrangement uses TRBV5-1 and TRBJ2-3; no clear D. V lost 0 bases, J lost 0 bases, and 8 bases lay in between. Germline V gives CDR1 SGHRS, CDR2 YFSETQ. The CDR3 spans 15 residues. DNA of the CDR3: TGCGCCAGCAGCTTGGCCGTGCATAGCACAGATACGCAGTATTTT. Encoded protein: CASSLAVHSTDTQYF.

The chain uses TRBV15 and TRBJ2-2, with TRBD2 as a possible D gene (5 bases). The CDR3 loop spans 16 amino acids. Germline CDR1 is LNHNV and CDR2 is YYDKDF (reference sequence). The germline V and J ends were trimmed by 1 base and 4 bases, with 13 bases remaining between them. The CDR3 DNA reads as TGTGCCACCAGCAGAGTGGCTGAAGGGAGCACCGGGGAGCTGTTTTTT. Residues: CATSRVAEGSTGELFF.

On this clone itself: The same CDR3 also results from other DNA sequences found in this sample. The gene calls are TRBV4-3 and TRBJ2-2; no firm D call. The germline V gene has CDR1 LGHNA and CDR2 YSLEER. Trimming left V 0 bases short and J 5 bases short, with 7 bases between. The CDR3 spans 14 residues. CDR3 sequence (DNA): TGCGCCAGCAGCCAAGACAGCCGGACCGGGGAGCTGTTTTTT. This codes for CASSQDSRTGELFF.

The chain recombines TRBV7-9 with TRBJ2-5, with 8 bases that match TRBD1. Germline V CDR1 and CDR2: SEHNR, FQNEAQ (reference sequence). V trimming: 3 bases; J trimming: 1 base; junction bases outside the gene matches: 13. The CDR3 is made up of 18 amino acids. The CDR3 sequence is CASSFSDLWGTGQETQYF. The CDR3 DNA reads as TGTGCCAGCAGCTTCTCAGATCTCTGGGGGACAGGCCAAGAGACCCAGTACTTC.

The genes are TRBV6-1 and TRBJ2-7; the D gene could be TRBD1 or TRBD2 (5 bases each). The germline V and J ends were trimmed by 4 bases and 2 bases, with 15 bases remaining between them. The CDR3 consists of 15 residues. Per germline, CDR1 MNHNS and CDR2 SASEGT. The CDR3 DNA reads TGTGCCAGCAGTGGAGGGACCGAGCCCCCCTACGAGCAGTACTTC. This gives the protein CASSGGTEPPYEQYF.

The V call is TRBV6-5, the J call TRBJ2-7; D might be TRBD2 (7 bases). V lost 4 bases to trimming and J lost 3 bases, with 16 bases between them. This CDR3 has 15 amino acids. Germline V gives CDR1 MNHEY, CDR2 SVGAGI. The CDR3, as DNA: TGTGCCAGCAGTTTCACGGAGGGGGGGGACTACGAGCAGTACTTC. Its translation: CASSFTEGGDYEQYF.

CDR3 nucleotide sequence: TGTGCCAGTAGTAAGCCCCTCGGACAGTTCCACTCCTACAATGAGCAGTTCTTC. This sequence encodes CASSKPLGQFHSYNEQFF. The chain is built from TRBV19 and TRBJ2-1; tentative D call: TRBD1 (6 bases). CDR3 length equals 18 residues. Between the trimmed V and J ends, which lost 4 bases and 0 bases, there was a span of 19 bases. The germline CDR1 and CDR2 sequences are LNHDA and SQIVND (reference sequence).